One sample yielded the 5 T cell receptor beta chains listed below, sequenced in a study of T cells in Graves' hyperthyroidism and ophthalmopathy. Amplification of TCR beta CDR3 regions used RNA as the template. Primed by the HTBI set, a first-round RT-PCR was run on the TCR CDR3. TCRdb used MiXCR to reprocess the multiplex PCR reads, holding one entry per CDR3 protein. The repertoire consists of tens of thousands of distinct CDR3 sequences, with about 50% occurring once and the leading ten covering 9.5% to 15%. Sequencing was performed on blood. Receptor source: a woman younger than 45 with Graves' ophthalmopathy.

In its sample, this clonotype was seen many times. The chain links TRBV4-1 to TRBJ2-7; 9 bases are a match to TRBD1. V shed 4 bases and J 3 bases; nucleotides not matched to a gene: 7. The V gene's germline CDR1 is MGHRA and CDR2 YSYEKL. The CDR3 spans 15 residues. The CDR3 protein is CASSLGAGQGYEQYF. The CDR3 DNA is TGCGCCAGCAGCCTGGGCGCGGGACAGGGCTACGAGCAGTACTTC.

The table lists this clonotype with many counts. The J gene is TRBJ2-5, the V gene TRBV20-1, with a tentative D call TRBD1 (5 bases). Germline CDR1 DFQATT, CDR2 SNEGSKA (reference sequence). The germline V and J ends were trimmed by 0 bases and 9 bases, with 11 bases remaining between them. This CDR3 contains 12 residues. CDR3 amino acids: CSARDQGWAQYF. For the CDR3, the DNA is TGCAGTGCTAGAGATCAGGGTTGGGCCCAGTACTTC.

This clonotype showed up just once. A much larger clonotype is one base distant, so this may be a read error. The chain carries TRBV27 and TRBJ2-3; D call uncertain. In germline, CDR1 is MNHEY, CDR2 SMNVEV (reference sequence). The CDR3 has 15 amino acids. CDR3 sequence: CANSLSLWPTDTQYF. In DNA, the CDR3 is TGTGCCAACAGTTTATCGTTGTGGCCCACAGATACGCAGTATTTT.

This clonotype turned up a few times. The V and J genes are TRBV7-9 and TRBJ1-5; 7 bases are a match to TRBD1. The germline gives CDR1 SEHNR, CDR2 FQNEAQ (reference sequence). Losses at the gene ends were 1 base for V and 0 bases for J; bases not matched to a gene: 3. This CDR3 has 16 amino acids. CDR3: CASSLGTGASNQPQHF. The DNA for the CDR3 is TGTGCCAGCAGCTTAGGAACAGGGGCTAGCAATCAGCCCCAGCATTTT.

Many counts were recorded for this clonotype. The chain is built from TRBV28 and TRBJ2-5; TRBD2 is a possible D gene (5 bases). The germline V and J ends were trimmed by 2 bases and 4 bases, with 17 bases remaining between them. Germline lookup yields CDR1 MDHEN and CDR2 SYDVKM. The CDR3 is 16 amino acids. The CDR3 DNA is TGTGCCAGCAGTTTAGGCGGAGGACCCGCTTTAGAGACCCAGTACTTC. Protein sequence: CASSLGGGPALETQYF.